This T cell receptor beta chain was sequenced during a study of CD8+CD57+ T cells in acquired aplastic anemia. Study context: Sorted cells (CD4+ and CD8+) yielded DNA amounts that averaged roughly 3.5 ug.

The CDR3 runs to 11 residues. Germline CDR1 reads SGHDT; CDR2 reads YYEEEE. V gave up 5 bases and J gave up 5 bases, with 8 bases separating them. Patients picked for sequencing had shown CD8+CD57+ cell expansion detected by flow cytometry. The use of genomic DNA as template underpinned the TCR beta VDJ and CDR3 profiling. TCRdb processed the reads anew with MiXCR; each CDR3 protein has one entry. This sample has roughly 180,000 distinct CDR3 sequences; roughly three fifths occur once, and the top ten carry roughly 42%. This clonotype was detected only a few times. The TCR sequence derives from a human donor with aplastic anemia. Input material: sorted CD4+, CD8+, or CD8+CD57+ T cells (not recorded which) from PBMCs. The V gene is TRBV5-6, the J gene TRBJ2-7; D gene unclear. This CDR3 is CASRGIHEQYF. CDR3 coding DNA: TGTGCCAGCAGGGGGATCCACGAGCAGTACTTC. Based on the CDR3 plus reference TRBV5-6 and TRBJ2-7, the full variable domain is DAGVTQSPTHLIKTRGQQVTLRCSPKSGHDTVSWYQQALGQGPQFIFQYYEEEERQRGNFPDRFSGHQFPNYSSELNVNALLLGDSALYLCASRGIHEQYFGPGTRLTVT.